The sequence of this T cell receptor beta chain was determined in a study of T-cell reconstitution after alpha-beta-depleted transplantation in children. For TCRbeta, the library was prepared with unique molecular identifiers. Each CDR3 protein is one row after TCRdb ran MiXCR on the PCR reads. The sample has 200,000 to 250,000 distinct CDR3 sequences, around 9.6% seen once. This clonotype showed up many times. The receptor comes from a human donor who donated a stem cell graft to a child with acute lymphoblastic leukemia. This specimen was PBMCs from the stem cell graft donor, taken from the stem cell graft.

CDR3 sequence reads: CASSYPTAITNSPLHF. The CDR3 bases are TGTGCCAGCAGTTACCCGACAGCTATTACGAATTCACCCCTCCACTTT. The chain carries TRBV6-2 or TRBV6-3 and TRBJ1-6; TRBD1 is a possible D gene (5 bases). Germline V CDR1 and CDR2: MNHEY, SVGEGT. The germline V and J ends were trimmed by 2 bases and 7 bases, with 15 bases remaining between them. This CDR3 comprises 16 residues.